The 20 T cell receptor beta chains given below trace back to one sample, sequenced in a study of T cells after yellow fever vaccination. One entry per CDR3 protein results from TCRdb running MiXCR on the 5' RACE reads. This sample has about 400,000 distinct CDR3 sequences; approximately 6% occur once, and the top ten carry approximately 16%. This sample comprised PBMCs, obtained 5 days after the yellow fever booster vaccination. The receptors derive from a man aged 30-40 years who received the YFV17D yellow fever vaccine.

V and J are TRBV18 and TRBJ2-5; perhaps TRBD1 as D (6 bases). The V gene lost 2 bases and the J gene lost 2 bases, with 9 bases spanning the gap. The CDR3 contains 14 residues. CDR1 and CDR2 (germline): KGHSH, LQKENI. CDR3: CASSPGQTQETQYF. Written as DNA, the CDR3 is TGTGCCAGCTCACCAGGACAGACTCAAGAGACCCAGTACTTC.

This clonotype came up a few times. V gene TRBV20-1 combines with J gene TRBJ1-4; D not resolved. Per germline, CDR1 DFQATT and CDR2 SNEGSKA (reference sequence). This CDR3 comprises 12 residues. Deletions cut 3 bases from V and 5 bases from J, with 7 bases between. This CDR3 reads CSASGENEKLFF. Here the CDR3 DNA reads TGCAGTGCTAGTGGGGAGAATGAAAAACTGTTTTTT.

The chain combines TRBV6-5 with TRBJ2-2; 8 bases map to TRBD2. The CDR3 is made up of 17 amino acids. Germline V gene data show CDR1 as MNHEY and CDR2 as SVGAGI. J lost 4 bases, V lost 4 bases, and 11 bases had no gene match. CDR3 nucleotide sequence: TGTGCCAGCAGTTCCGGTCTCGGCGGGAGGCGCACCGGGGAGCTGTTTTTT. Translation: CASSSGLGGRRTGELFF.

This clonotype has a handful of counts. This rearrangement joins TRBV5-4 to TRBJ2-3, with no clear D. Germline assignment: CDR1 SGHNT and CDR2 YYREEE (reference sequence). V gave up 4 bases and J gave up 2 bases, with 11 bases separating them. This CDR3 has 14 amino acids. CDR3: CASSIGPVTDTQYF. Here the CDR3 DNA reads TGTGCCAGCAGCATCGGACCAGTCACAGATACGCAGTATTTT. The variable domain in full, with the rest retrieved from reference TRBV5-4 and TRBJ2-3, is ETGVTQSPTHLIKTRGQQVTLRCSSQSGHNTVSWYQQALGQGPQFIFQYYREEENGRGNFPPRFSGLQFPNYSSELNVNALELDDSALYLCASSIGPVTDTQYFGPGTRLTVL.

This clonotype occurred a few times. The rearrangement joins TRBV20-1 to TRBJ2-1; 12 bases match TRBD2. The V gene's germline CDR1 is DFQATT and CDR2 SNEGSKA (reference sequence). The CDR3 runs 12 residues. Trimming at V came to 6 bases and at J to 9 bases, leaving 3 bases not matched to a gene. CDR3 loop: CSARLAGAEQFF. The CDR3 nucleotides read TGCAGTGCAAGACTAGCGGGAGCTGAGCAGTTCTTC.

The sample holds many counts of this clonotype. In DNA form, the CDR3 reads TGTGCCAGCACCATAGTGGGACAGGGGGCGCATACGCAGTATTTT. Protein: CASTIVGQGAHTQYF. The rearrangement links TRBV11-2 to TRBJ2-3, with 12 positions matching TRBD1. Losses at the gene ends were 7 bases for V and 7 bases for J; bases not matched to a gene: 9. Germline lookup yields CDR1 SGHAT and CDR2 FQNNGV. CDR3 length: 15 amino acids.

This chain joins TRBV7-8 and TRBJ1-2; weak D call: TRBD1 (5 bases). The CDR3 has 17 residues. V lost 5 bases and J 1 base, leaving 20 bases between the germline ends. The germline V gene encodes CDR1 SGHVS and CDR2 FQNEAQ. This CDR3 reads CASSPGHHPKYNYGYTF. The DNA for the CDR3 is TGTGCCAGCAGCCCCGGACACCATCCAAAATATAACTATGGCTACACCTTC.

This clonotype was counted many times. This CDR3 reads CASSPSTGRTLHF. The DNA for the CDR3 is TGTGCCAGCAGTCCCTCGACAGGGCGAACCCTCCACTTT. The chain has TRBV25-1 and TRBJ1-6; 7 nucleotides align to TRBD1. Trimming removed 5 bases from V and 14 bases from J; junction bases left unmatched: 9. This CDR3 region has 13 residues. Germline loops: CDR1 MGHDK, CDR2 SYGVNS. Full variable domain (outside the CDR3, taken from reference TRBV25-1 and TRBJ1-6): EADIYQTPRYLVIGTGKKITLECSQTMGHDKMYWYQQDPGMELHLIHYSYGVNSTEKGDLSSESTVSRIRTEHFPLTLESARPSHTSQYLCASSPSTGRTLHFGNGTRLTVT.

This clonotype has more than one count but fewer than ten. This chain uses TRBV25-1 with TRBJ2-7, with D perhaps matching TRBD1 (7 bases). This CDR3 comprises 13 residues. Germline V gives CDR1 MGHDK, CDR2 SYGVNS. The germline V and J ends were trimmed by 3 bases and 5 bases, with 11 bases remaining between them. The CDR3 reads CASSEAGGHEQYF. In DNA form, the CDR3 reads TGTGCCAGCAGTGAGGCAGGGGGGCACGAGCAGTACTTC.

There are a few counts of this clonotype. The chain recombines TRBV7-2 with TRBJ2-1; weak D call: TRBD1 (5 bases). Germline V gene data show CDR1 as SGHTA and CDR2 as FQGNSA. The V and J ends lost 5 bases and 10 bases respectively, with 18 bases between them. The CDR3 runs 14 residues. CDR3 coding DNA: TGTGCCAGCAGCCTCAATGGGGCAGGACAAGAGCAGTTCTTC. Translating gives CASSLNGAGQEQFF.

This clonotype came up many times. The chain combines TRBV12-3 or TRBV12-4 with TRBJ2-7; D is unclear. The germline V and J ends were trimmed by 5 bases and 2 bases, with 13 bases remaining between them. This CDR3 spans 14 amino acids. In DNA, the CDR3 is TGTGCCAGCAGTCCTTCGACGGCCCCCTACGAGCAGTACTTC. Its translation is CASSPSTAPYEQYF.

This clonotype was recorded at least ten times. This chain uses TRBV7-2 with TRBJ2-2; D is uncertain. V lost 1 base and J lost 1, with 7 bases in between. CDR1 is SGHTA and CDR2 is FQGNSA in the germline V gene. The CDR3 is made up of 15 amino acids. This chain's CDR3 is CASSLEAVNTGELFF. The CDR3 DNA is TGTGCCAGCAGCTTAGAAGCTGTGAACACCGGGGAGCTGTTTTTT.

The chain employs TRBV14 and TRBJ2-1; 11 nucleotides align to TRBD2. The CDR3 totals 14 residues. Germline-derived CDR1 and CDR2 are SGHDN and FVKESK. Losses at the gene ends were 2 bases for V and 7 bases for J; bases not matched to a gene: 1. As DNA, the CDR3 is TGTGCCAGCAGCCAACTAGCGGGAGGAAATGAGCAGTTCTTC. Protein product: CASSQLAGGNEQFF.

Only a few counts were recorded for this clonotype. The V call is TRBV9, the J call TRBJ2-7; 8 bases map to TRBD2. Germline CDR1 is SGDLS and CDR2 is YYNGEE. The J segment lost 6 bases and the V segment lost 0 bases, leaving 5 bases of the junction unmatched. This CDR3 has 14 amino acids. The CDR3 DNA follows: TGTGCCAGCAGCGTAGCCAGCGGGAGTGTCGAGCAGTACTTC. It translates to CASSVASGSVEQYF.

The chain has TRBV29-1 and TRBJ2-1, with 8 bases matching TRBD2. Germline V CDR1 and CDR2: SQVTM, ANQGSEA. This CDR3 has 15 residues. Trimming cost V 8 bases and J 0 bases; bases outside gene matches: 9. CDR3 in DNA: TGCAGCCTTGGGGCGGGAGGCAACTCCTACAATGAGCAGTTCTTC. It encodes CSLGAGGNSYNEQFF.

This clonotype was counted many times. CDR3 loop: CASGYSPLHF. CDR3 bases: TGCGCCAGCGGATATTCACCCCTCCACTTT. The gene calls are TRBV10-2 and TRBJ1-6; the D is unclear. Germline V gene lookup returns CDR1 WSHSY and CDR2 SAAADI. V was cut by 8 bases and J by 8 bases, with 4 bases left in between. This CDR3 contains 10 residues.

The chain recombines TRBV10-2 with TRBJ2-2; the match to TRBD2 covers 15 bases. CDR3 length equals 16 residues. The V segment lost 7 bases and the J segment 7 bases; nucleotides outside the gene matches: 7. Per the germline V gene, CDR1 is WSHSY and CDR2 is SAAADI. CDR3 nucleotides: TGCGCCAGCACTCCGGGACTAGCGGGAGGAAGCGGGGAGCTGTTTTTT. It codes for CASTPGLAGGSGELFF.

In its sample, this clonotype was seen many times. The J gene is TRBJ2-7, the V gene TRBV15; the D gene is possibly TRBD1 (6 bases). V was shortened by 4 bases and J by 5 bases, with 18 bases between the two germline ends. The germline CDR1 and CDR2 sequences are LNHNV and YYDKDF (reference sequence). The CDR3 loop spans 15 amino acids. The DNA of the CDR3 is TGTGCCACCAGCAACTACAGGGCTCCAGTTGACGAGCAGTACTTC. Protein product: CATSNYRAPVDEQYF. Variable domain in full (rest from reference TRBV15 and TRBJ2-7): DAMVIQNPRYQVTQFGKPVTLSCSQTLNHNVMYWYQQKSSQAPKLLFHYYDKDFNNEADTPDNFQSRRPNTSFCFLDIRSPGLGDTAMYLCATSNYRAPVDEQYFGPGTRLTVT.

The chain joins TRBV28 to TRBJ2-6, with D unresolved. V was pared by 4 bases and J by 1 base, with 14 bases between. The germline V gene encodes CDR1 MDHEN and CDR2 SYDVKM. CDR3 length: 17 amino acids. The CDR3 loop is CASSYPSRPSGANVLTF. CDR3 DNA: TGTGCCAGCAGTTACCCCAGCAGGCCATCTGGGGCCAACGTCCTGACTTTC.

This clonotype was found many times. The V gene is TRBV20-1, the J gene TRBJ1-4; TRBD1 agrees at 7 bases. The V gene end was trimmed by 4 bases and the J gene end by 7 bases; junction bases not matched to a gene: 12. The germline CDR1 and CDR2 sequences are DFQATT and SNEGSKA (reference sequence). CDR3 size: 15 residues. The DNA for the CDR3 is TGCAGTGCTAACAGGGGAGGGCCTAAAAGTGAAAAACTGTTTTTT. It encodes CSANRGGPKSEKLFF.